The rows below give T cell receptor beta chains drawn from one sample of a study of T cell responses to AZD1222 COVID-19 vaccine. Here immunoSEQ multiplex PCR was the method, and the copy in TCRdb shows in-frame clones only, minus some. Of 120,000 or so clones in the sample, around 90% were seen once. This material consisted of peripheral blood, taken 28 days after the second dose of the MenACWY control vaccine. The origin of the receptors is an adult who received the MenACWY meningococcal vaccine as a control. CDR3s include the opening cysteine and the closing phenylalanine or tryptophan. The D gene is left open where the match is weak. Clone sizes are given selectively: once, few, many, or a class where the clone is expanded.

len: 14
d_gene: TRBD1
j_gene: TRBJ2-5
v_gene: TRBV19
abundance: NA
CDR3nt: TGTGCCAGCCACAGGACAGGGGTCGCAGAGACCCAGTACTTC
CDR3aa: CASHRTGVAETQYF

len: 14
d_gene: NA
j_gene: TRBJ2-3
v_gene: TRBV6-4
abundance: few
CDR3nt: TGTGCCAGCAGTGACCAGGGTGGCACAGATACGCAGTATTTT
CDR3aa: CASSDQGGTDTQYF

len: 20
d_gene: NA
j_gene: TRBJ2-5
v_gene: TRBV7-6
abundance: NA
CDR3nt: TGTGCCAGCAGCTTAGACGGGGCAGGGACTTTGGCGCTTGACCAAGAGACCCAGTACTTC
CDR3aa: CASSLDGAGTLALDQETQYF

len: 13
d_gene: NA
j_gene: TRBJ1-5
v_gene: TRBV6-5
abundance: NA
CDR3nt: TGTGCCAGCAGTTACTCCAAAGATCAGCCCCAGCATTTT
CDR3aa: CASSYSKDQPQHF

len: 16
d_gene: NA
j_gene: TRBJ2-2
v_gene: TRBV7-3
abundance: once
CDR3nt: TGTGCCAGCAACTTACTGGGCAGCCCGAACACCGGGGAGCTGTTTTTT
CDR3aa: CASNLLGSPNTGELFF

len: 16
d_gene: NA
j_gene: TRBJ1-2
v_gene: TRBV5-1
abundance: NA
CDR3nt: TGCGCCAGCAGCCCCGGAGTGGCGGCCGTGAACTATGGCTACACCTTC
CDR3aa: CASSPGVAAVNYGYTF

len: 15
d_gene: NA
j_gene: TRBJ1-2
v_gene: TRBV4-3
abundance: NA
CDR3nt: TGCGCCAGCAGCCAAGGAAGGGGCCTCGGAGGAGGCTACACCTTC
CDR3aa: CASSQGRGLGGGYTF

len: 14
d_gene: NA
j_gene: TRBJ2-5
v_gene: TRBV27
abundance: once
CDR3nt: TGTGCCAGCAGAACTCTGGACGTCCAAGAGACCCAGTACTTC
CDR3aa: CASRTLDVQETQYF

len: 14
d_gene: TRBD2
j_gene: TRBJ2-1
v_gene: TRBV24-1
abundance: NA
CDR3nt: TGTGCCACAGATAGCGGGGGCCCTTACAATGAGCAGTTCTTC
CDR3aa: CATDSGGPYNEQFF

len: 16
d_gene: TRBD2
j_gene: TRBJ2-3
v_gene: TRBV7-9
abundance: few
CDR3nt: TGTGCCAGCAGCTTAGCGCTGGGACTAGTCCCAGATACGCAGTATTTT
CDR3aa: CASSLALGLVPDTQYF

len: 13
d_gene: NA
j_gene: TRBJ2-2
v_gene: TRBV9
abundance: NA
CDR3nt: TGTGCCAGCAGCGTAGTAGGGTCCGGGGAGCTGTTTTTT
CDR3aa: CASSVVGSGELFF

len: 16
d_gene: TRBD2
j_gene: TRBJ2-3
v_gene: TRBV9
abundance: NA
CDR3nt: TGTGCCAGCAGCGTAGCAGGTGGGAGGGCCACAGATACGCAGTATTTT
CDR3aa: CASSVAGGRATDTQYF

len: 13
d_gene: NA
j_gene: TRBJ1-6
v_gene: TRBV27
abundance: NA
CDR3nt: TGTGCCAGCAGTTCTCGCTATAATTCACCCCTCCACTTT
CDR3aa: CASSSRYNSPLHF

len: 16
d_gene: NA
j_gene: TRBJ1-1
v_gene: TRBV7-9
abundance: NA
CDR3nt: TGTGCCAGCAGCCTCCGACGCCCGACAGGCAACACTGAAGCTTTCTTT
CDR3aa: CASSLRRPTGNTEAFF

len: 11
d_gene: NA
j_gene: TRBJ1-2
v_gene: TRBV29-1
abundance: NA
CDR3nt: TGCAGCGTTGAGGGCAGTTATGGCCACACCTTC
CDR3aa: CSVEGSYGHTF

len: 17
d_gene: TRBD1
j_gene: TRBJ1-2
v_gene: TRBV3-1/TRBV3-2
abundance: few
CDR3nt: TGTGCCAGCAGCCAAGTGGGACAGGGGGCCAGTATCTATGGCTACACCTTC
CDR3aa: CASSQVGQGASIYGYTF

len: 15
d_gene: TRBD1
j_gene: TRBJ2-7
v_gene: TRBV7-2
abundance: NA
CDR3nt: TGTGCCAGCAGCCCAAGGACAGGGTTCATCTACGAGCAGTACTTC
CDR3aa: CASSPRTGFIYEQYF

len: 15
d_gene: NA
j_gene: TRBJ2-5
v_gene: TRBV5-4
abundance: NA
CDR3nt: TGTGCCAGCAGCTTTGGCGGGACGAACCAAGAGACCCAGTACTTC
CDR3aa: CASSFGGTNQETQYF

len: 15
d_gene: NA
j_gene: TRBJ1-2
v_gene: TRBV24-1
abundance: NA
CDR3nt: TGTGCCACCAGTGGCCCCTACGGCAGTTCCTATGGCTACACCTTC
CDR3aa: CATSGPYGSSYGYTF

len: 14
d_gene: NA
j_gene: TRBJ1-2
v_gene: TRBV7-8
abundance: NA
CDR3nt: TGTGCCAGCAGCTTAGCGGACAGTCCGAATGGCTACACCTTC
CDR3aa: CASSLADSPNGYTF

len: 13
d_gene: NA
j_gene: TRBJ1-2
v_gene: TRBV12-3/TRBV12-4
abundance: NA
CDR3nt: TGTGCCAGCAGTATACGGGCGACGTATGGCTACACCTTC
CDR3aa: CASSIRATYGYTF

len: 15
d_gene: NA
j_gene: TRBJ2-7
v_gene: TRBV7-9
abundance: NA
CDR3nt: TGTGCCAGCAGCCAAGGCGGCCTAGGGAGGTACGAGCAGTACTTC
CDR3aa: CASSQGGLGRYEQYF

len: 13
d_gene: NA
j_gene: TRBJ2-7
v_gene: TRBV29-1
abundance: NA
CDR3nt: TGCAGCGGTGGGCAGGGACCCTCCTACGAGCAGTACTTC
CDR3aa: CSGGQGPSYEQYF

len: 15
d_gene: TRBD1
j_gene: TRBJ2-2
v_gene: TRBV7-9
abundance: NA
CDR3nt: TGTGCCAGCCGCCGACAGGGTCCGAACACCGGGGAGCTGTTTTTT
CDR3aa: CASRRQGPNTGELFF

len: 15
d_gene: NA
j_gene: TRBJ1-4
v_gene: TRBV6-5
abundance: once
CDR3nt: TGTGCCAGCAGCGGACAGCCTGCAACTAATGAAAAACTGTTTTTT
CDR3aa: CASSGQPATNEKLFF

len: 11
d_gene: NA
j_gene: TRBJ1-2
v_gene: TRBV29-1
abundance: NA
CDR3nt: TGCAGCGTTGGCGACAACTATGGCTACACCTTC
CDR3aa: CSVGDNYGYTF

len: 14
d_gene: NA
j_gene: TRBJ1-2
v_gene: TRBV28
abundance: NA
CDR3nt: TGTGCCAGCACGATAACTAGCCTCGACTATGGCTACACCTTC
CDR3aa: CASTITSLDYGYTF

len: 11
d_gene: NA
j_gene: TRBJ2-7
v_gene: TRBV20-1
abundance: NA
CDR3nt: TGCAGTGCTACGACCCAATACGAGCAGTACTTC
CDR3aa: CSATTQYEQYF

len: 15
d_gene: NA
j_gene: TRBJ1-3
v_gene: TRBV28
abundance: NA
CDR3nt: TGTGCCAGCAGTTTTAGGAGATTCTCTGGAAACACCATATATTTT
CDR3aa: CASSFRRFSGNTIYF

len: 15
d_gene: NA
j_gene: TRBJ1-1
v_gene: TRBV18
abundance: NA
CDR3nt: TGTGCCAGCTCACCTATGGAGGGATTGAACACTGAAGCTTTCTTT
CDR3aa: CASSPMEGLNTEAFF

len: 15
d_gene: TRBD2
j_gene: TRBJ2-1
v_gene: TRBV5-8
abundance: NA
CDR3nt: TGTGCCAGCAGCCTGACTAGCGGGAGGGGCAATGAGCAGTTCTTC
CDR3aa: CASSLTSGRGNEQFF

len: 10
d_gene: NA
j_gene: TRBJ2-7
v_gene: TRBV29-1
abundance: NA
CDR3nt: TGCAGCGTTGTTGGTAACGAGCAGTACTTC
CDR3aa: CSVVGNEQYF

len: 16
d_gene: TRBD1
j_gene: TRBJ1-1
v_gene: TRBV6-1
abundance: few
CDR3nt: TGTGCCAGCAGTGAAATTGACACAGGGGGCTACACTGAAGCTTTCTTT
CDR3aa: CASSEIDTGGYTEAFF

len: 12
d_gene: NA
j_gene: TRBJ2-7
v_gene: TRBV5-1
abundance: NA
CDR3nt: TGCGCCAGCAGCAAGGACGGCTACGAGCAGTACTTC
CDR3aa: CASSKDGYEQYF

len: 16
d_gene: TRBD2
j_gene: TRBJ2-3
v_gene: TRBV15
abundance: NA
CDR3nt: TGTGCCACCAGCAGATCAGGGCTAGCGGGAGCAGATACGCAGTATTTT
CDR3aa: CATSRSGLAGADTQYF

len: 13
d_gene: TRBD1
j_gene: TRBJ2-5
v_gene: TRBV28
abundance: NA
CDR3nt: TGTGCCAGCAGTTTAACAGGGGGCGAGACCCAGTACTTC
CDR3aa: CASSLTGGETQYF

len: 13
d_gene: NA
j_gene: TRBJ1-1
v_gene: TRBV6-2/TRBV6-3
abundance: once
CDR3nt: TGTGCCAGCAGTTACCGGGAGGTTACTGAAGCTTTCTTT
CDR3aa: CASSYREVTEAFF

len: 12
d_gene: NA
j_gene: TRBJ2-1
v_gene: TRBV7-9
abundance: NA
CDR3nt: TGTGCCAGCAGCTTAGCCCTCAATGAGCAGTTCTTC
CDR3aa: CASSLALNEQFF

len: 14
d_gene: NA
j_gene: TRBJ2-5
v_gene: TRBV2
abundance: NA
CDR3nt: TGTGCCAGCAGTCCCGACAGCGTCCAAGAGACCCAGTACTTC
CDR3aa: CASSPDSVQETQYF

len: 15
d_gene: NA
j_gene: TRBJ2-3
v_gene: TRBV15
abundance: NA
CDR3nt: TGTGCCACCAGAAGCGTGGACCAAAACACAGATACGCAGTATTTT
CDR3aa: CATRSVDQNTDTQYF

len: 14
d_gene: NA
j_gene: TRBJ2-2
v_gene: TRBV6-1
abundance: NA
CDR3nt: TGTGCCAGCAGCTCAGGAAGGGATACCGGGGAGCTGTTTTTT
CDR3aa: CASSSGRDTGELFF

len: 15
d_gene: NA
j_gene: TRBJ2-7
v_gene: TRBV6-1
abundance: NA
CDR3nt: TGTGCCAGCAGTGAAGGTCCACAGGGTCTCTACGAGCAGTACTTC
CDR3aa: CASSEGPQGLYEQYF

len: 13
d_gene: NA
j_gene: TRBJ2-1
v_gene: TRBV28
abundance: once
CDR3nt: TGTGCCAGCAGGGGTTACTTAGGAAATGAGCAGTTCTTC
CDR3aa: CASRGYLGNEQFF

len: 19
d_gene: TRBD2
j_gene: TRBJ2-1
v_gene: TRBV28
abundance: NA
CDR3nt: TGTGCCAGCAGTCGGATTGGTCTAGCGGGAGGTTTTTCCTACAATGAGCAGTTCTTC
CDR3aa: CASSRIGLAGGFSYNEQFF